This note documents a single TCR beta chain sequence. Its antigen is still unknown. Peripheral blood came from all dose cohorts at three timepoints. The source of the sample is a study of OX40 agonist ivuxolimab in advanced cancers. For the study at large: Ivuxolimab, which is an agonistic anti-OX40 (CD134) antibody, was administered to the patients.

Study results and limitations: No determination was made of the antigen specificity of the expanded peripheral T cells. At doses 0.1 to 3.0 mg/kg, CD4+ and CD8+ clones expanded.

The protocol was immunoSEQ multiplex PCR, while the TCRdb copy is restricted to in-frame clones and leaves out a portion. The sample includes roughly 25,000 clones, over 65% of them seen just once. Unmatched junction bases numbered 4, after V lost 0 bases and J lost 2 bases. Per the germline V gene, CDR1 is MGHRA and CDR2 is YSYEKL. The CDR3 length is 18 residues. The material sequenced was CD4+ or CD8+ T cells sorted from blood, taken in a trial of the OX40 agonist ivuxolimab. The J gene is TRBJ1-6, the V gene TRBV4-1; TRBD1 agrees at 10 bases. This TCR came from an adult with an advanced solid tumor such as melanoma, head and neck, liver or kidney cancer. CDR3 sequence reads: CASSQDLGTGAYNSPLHF. Written as DNA, the CDR3 is TGCGCCAGCAGCCAAGATCTCGGGACAGGGGCCTATAATTCACCCCTCCACTTT.